These 16 T cell receptor beta chains were all obtained from the same sample, sequenced in a study of blood T cells in healthy people across ages. A sample-barcoded 5' primer and a J-beta primer mix were used in a second PCR of about 6 to 12 cycles. MiXCR, run by TCRdb on the 5' RACE reads, gives a single entry per CDR3 protein. Seen here are about 780,000 distinct CDR3 sequences, more than 25% observed once, and the top ten hold 2.5% to 3.5%. This sample also belongs to another study, concerning T cells of mothers and their children.

Specimen: blood. The receptors shown here come from a boy under 18 in good health.

The chain carries TRBV4-1 and TRBJ2-5, with D hard to call. The DNA end is a closer match to TRBJ2-7, so the J assignment may be wrong. The CDR3 runs to 15 residues. Germline V gene sequence: CDR1 MGHRA, CDR2 YSYEKL. DNA of the CDR3: TGCGCCAGCAGCCAAGATCTGGCGGTAACCTACGAGCAGTACTTC. It codes for CASSQDLAVTYEQYF.

The sample holds one count of this clonotype. The V call is TRBV10-1, the J call TRBJ2-3; D call uncertain. The CDR3 runs to 14 residues. Germline loops: CDR1 WNHNN, CDR2 SYGVQD (reference sequence). Trimming removed 5 bases from V and 5 bases from J, with 14 bases in between. CDR3 sequence: CASSLTDGRDTQYF. CDR3 in DNA: TGCGCCAGCAGTCTCACGGACGGAAGAGATACGCAGTATTTT.

A few counts support this clonotype. The genes are TRBV3-1 and TRBJ2-5; tentative D call: TRBD2 (6 bases). This CDR3 region has 15 residues. Trimming took off 6 bases at V and 1 base at J, with 15 bases between the two ends. The germline CDR1 and CDR2 sequences are LGHDT and YNNKEL (reference sequence). CDR3 amino acids: CASSRTTLLQETQYF. Here the CDR3 DNA reads TGTGCCAGCAGTCGGACTACTCTGCTCCAAGAGACCCAGTACTTC.

This clonotype was seen a handful of times. The chain carries TRBV12-3 or TRBV12-4 and TRBJ1-2, with 10 nucleotides matching TRBD1. V lost 5 bases and J lost 4; bases outside the gene matches: 7. This CDR3 is built from 15 residues. The CDR3 region is CASSRQGAVGYGYTF. CDR3 DNA sequence: TGTGCCAGCAGTAGACAGGGGGCGGTAGGCTATGGCTACACCTTC.

A remark on this clonotype: Its ends do not fully match the called genes, so a read error is possible. The chain recombines TRBV3-1 with TRBJ2-1; 12 positions agree with TRBD1. Germline CDR1 is LGHDT and CDR2 is YNNKEL (reference sequence). This CDR3 is built from 17 residues. The CDR3 sequence is CASSQDPGTGGAGEQFF. The CDR3 nucleotides read TGTGCCAGTAGCCAAGATCCGGGGACAGGGGGCGCCGGGGAGCAGTTCTTC.

The rearrangement uses TRBV29-1 and TRBJ2-1; D is undetermined. V lost 0 bases and J 7 bases, leaving 13 bases between the germline ends. Germline V gives CDR1 SQVTM, CDR2 ANQGSEA. The length of the CDR3 is 14 residues. The CDR3 DNA is TGCAGCGTTGAAGATCGTGCAGTACGGAATGAGCAGTTCTTC. It is translated as CSVEDRAVRNEQFF.

The sample holds a few counts of this clonotype. CDR3 coding DNA: TGTGCCAGCAGCTTATTTTCTTACAATGAGCAGTTCTTC. This gives the protein CASSLFSYNEQFF. V is TRBV11-3 and J is TRBJ2-5; D gene uncertain. The end of the DNA aligns better with TRBJ2-1, so the J call may be wrong. CDR3 size: 13 residues. Germline CDR1 and CDR2: SGHNT and YENEEA.

This clonotype was recorded a few times. V is TRBV18 and J is TRBJ1-2, with 9 bases identical to TRBD1. Losses at the gene ends were 3 bases for V and 8 bases for J; bases not matched to a gene: 7. Per the germline V gene, CDR1 is KGHSH and CDR2 is LQKENI. This CDR3 contains 14 residues. The CDR3 DNA sequence: TGTGCCAGCTCACCTAAGGACAGGGGTCGAGGCTACACCTTC. Translated, it gives CASSPKDRGRGYTF.

V and J are TRBV5-4 and TRBJ2-5; D unresolved. TRBJ2-1 explains the end of the DNA better; the J call may be wrong. CDR1 and CDR2 (germline): SGHNT, YYREEE (reference sequence). CDR3 size: 14 residues. CDR3 region: CASSLKGSNGEQFF. DNA of the CDR3: TGTGCCAGCAGCTTAAAAGGTTCCAACGGTGAGCAGTTCTTC.

The chain links TRBV7-9 to TRBJ2-1; D tentatively reads TRBD1 or TRBD2 (5 bases each). V was cut by 5 bases and J by 6 bases, with 11 bases left in between. The germline CDR1 and CDR2 sequences are SEHNR and FQNEAQ (reference sequence). CDR3 size: 13 residues. In DNA, the CDR3 is TGTGCCAGCAGCCCGGGACGGTTCAATGAGCAGTTCTTC. Protein: CASSPGRFNEQFF.

This rearrangement joins TRBV20-1 to TRBJ2-5; the D gene is possibly TRBD1 (6 bases). The CDR3 length is 14 residues. The germline V gene encodes CDR1 DFQATT and CDR2 SNEGSKA (reference sequence). Trimming shortened V by 6 bases and J by 5 bases, and 19 bases separated the two germline ends. This CDR3 reads CSAPSTGRRETQYF. As DNA, the CDR3 is TGCAGTGCGCCATCGACAGGCCGACGGGAGACCCAGTACTTC.

The V call is TRBV18, the J call TRBJ2-1; D call uncertain. This CDR3 contains 16 residues. The ends were cut back, 2 bases at V and 5 bases at J, with 16 bases in the middle. Germline CDR1 is KGHSH and CDR2 is LQKENI. The CDR3 sequence is CASSPSSTKRDNEQFF. CDR3 bases: TGTGCCAGCTCACCATCGTCGACAAAAAGGGACAATGAGCAGTTCTTC.

This chain uses TRBV20-1 with TRBJ2-1; possibly TRBD2 for D (6 bases). Trimming pared 2 bases from V and 0 bases from J, leaving 17 bases between. The CDR3 extends over 17 amino acids. CDR1 and CDR2 from the germline V gene are DFQATT and SNEGSKA (reference sequence). The CDR3 DNA follows: TGCAGTGCTAGACAAAGACGCGGGGTTAGCTCCTACAATGAGCAGTTCTTC. Protein sequence: CSARQRRGVSSYNEQFF.

J is TRBJ2-3 and V is TRBV29-1; 10 bases fit TRBD2. The CDR3 spans 13 residues. Trimming removed 3 bases from V and 3 bases from J; junction bases left unmatched: 0. Germline V lookup: CDR1 SQVTM, CDR2 ANQGSEA. The CDR3 here is CSVETSGTDTQYF. The CDR3 nucleotides are TGCAGCGTTGAGACTAGCGGGACAGATACGCAGTATTTT.

The chain has TRBV12-3 or TRBV12-4 and TRBJ2-5, with 12 bases lining up with TRBD2. This CDR3 has 16 amino acids. J was trimmed by 2 bases and V by 4 bases; bases with no gene match: 5. The chain's CDR3 is CASSSTSGGRQETQYF. CDR3 nucleotide sequence: TGTGCCAGCAGTTCTACTAGCGGGGGGCGTCAAGAGACCCAGTACTTC.

Comments on this clonotype: A junction end diverges from the germline sequence, so it may reflect a read error. This rearrangement joins TRBV12-3 or TRBV12-4 to TRBJ2-2; TRBD2 might be the D (5 bases). CDR3 length: 14 amino acids. CDR3 nucleotides: TGTGCCAGCAGTCCAGGACTCAACACCGGGGAGCTGGTTTTT. Its protein is CASSPGLNTGELVF.